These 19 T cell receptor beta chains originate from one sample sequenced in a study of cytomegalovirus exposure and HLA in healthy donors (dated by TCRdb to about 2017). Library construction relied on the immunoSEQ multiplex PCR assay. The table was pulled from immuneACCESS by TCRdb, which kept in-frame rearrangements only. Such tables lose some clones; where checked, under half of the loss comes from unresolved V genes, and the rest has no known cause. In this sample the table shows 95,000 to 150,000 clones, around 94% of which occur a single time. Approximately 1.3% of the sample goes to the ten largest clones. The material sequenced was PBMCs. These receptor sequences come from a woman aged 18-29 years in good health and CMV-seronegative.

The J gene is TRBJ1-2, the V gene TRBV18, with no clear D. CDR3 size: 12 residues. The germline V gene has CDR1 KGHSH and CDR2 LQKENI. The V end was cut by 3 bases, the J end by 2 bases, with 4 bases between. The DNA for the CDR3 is TGTGCCAGCTCACCGGAGAACTATGGCTACACCTTC. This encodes CASSPENYGYTF.

The CDR3 loop is CASSVGGRVNQPQHF. DNA for the CDR3: TGTGCCAGCAGCGTAGGAGGCAGAGTCAATCAGCCCCAGCATTTT. This rearrangement joins TRBV9 to TRBJ1-5; D gene uncertain. The CDR3 covers 15 residues. V gave up 0 bases and J gave up 3 bases, with 10 bases separating them. Germline V gene sequence: CDR1 SGDLS, CDR2 YYNGEE.

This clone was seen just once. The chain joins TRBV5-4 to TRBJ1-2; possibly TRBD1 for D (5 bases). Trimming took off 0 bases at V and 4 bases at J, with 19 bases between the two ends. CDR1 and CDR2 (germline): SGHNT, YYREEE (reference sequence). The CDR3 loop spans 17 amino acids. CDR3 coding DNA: TGTGCCAGCAGCTTGGACGGGGGACCCGCCCGAGGCTATGGCTACACCTTC. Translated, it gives CASSLDGGPARGYGYTF.

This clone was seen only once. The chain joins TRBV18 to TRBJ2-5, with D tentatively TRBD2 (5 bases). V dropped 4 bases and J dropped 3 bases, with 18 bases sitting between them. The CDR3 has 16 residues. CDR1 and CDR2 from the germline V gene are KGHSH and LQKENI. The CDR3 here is CASSLTISGGKETQYF. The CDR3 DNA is TGTGCCAGCTCACTTACCATTTCCGGAGGAAAAGAGACCCAGTACTTC.

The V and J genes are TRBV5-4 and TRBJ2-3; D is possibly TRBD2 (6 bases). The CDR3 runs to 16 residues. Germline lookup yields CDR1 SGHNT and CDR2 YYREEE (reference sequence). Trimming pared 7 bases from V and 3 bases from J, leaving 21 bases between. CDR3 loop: CASGRNGGIETDTQYF. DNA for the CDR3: TGTGCCAGCGGCCGTAATGGGGGGATCGAAACAGATACGCAGTATTTT.

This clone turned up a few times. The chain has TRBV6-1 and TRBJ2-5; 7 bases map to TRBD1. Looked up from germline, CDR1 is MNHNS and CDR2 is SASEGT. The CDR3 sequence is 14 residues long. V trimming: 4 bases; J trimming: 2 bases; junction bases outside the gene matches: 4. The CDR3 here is CASSGGQSQETQYF. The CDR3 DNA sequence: TGTGCCAGCAGTGGGGGACAGTCTCAAGAGACCCAGTACTTC.

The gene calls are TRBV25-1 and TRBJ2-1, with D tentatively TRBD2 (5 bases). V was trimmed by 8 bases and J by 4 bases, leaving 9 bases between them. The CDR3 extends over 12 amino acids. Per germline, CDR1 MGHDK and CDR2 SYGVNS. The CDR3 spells CASVGVYNEQFF. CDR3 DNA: TGTGCCAGCGTCGGGGTTTACAATGAGCAGTTCTTC.

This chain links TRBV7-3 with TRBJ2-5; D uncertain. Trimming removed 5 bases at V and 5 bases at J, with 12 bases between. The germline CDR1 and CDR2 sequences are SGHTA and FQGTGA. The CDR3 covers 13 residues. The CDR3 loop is CASSARSSETQYF. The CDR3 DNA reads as TGTGCCAGCAGCGCCAGGTCGTCCGAGACCCAGTACTTC. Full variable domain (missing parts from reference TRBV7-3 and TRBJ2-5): GAGVSQTPSNKVTEKGKYVELRCDPISGHTALYWYRQSLGQGPEFLIYFQGTGAADDSGLPNDRFFAVRPEGSVSTLKIQRTERGDSAVYLCASSARSSETQYFGPGTRLLVL.

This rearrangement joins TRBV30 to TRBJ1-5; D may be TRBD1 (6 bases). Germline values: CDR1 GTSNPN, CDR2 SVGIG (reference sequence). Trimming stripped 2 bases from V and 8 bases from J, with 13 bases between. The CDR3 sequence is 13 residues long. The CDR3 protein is CAWSRGGAEPQHF. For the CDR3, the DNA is TGTGCCTGGAGTCGTGGGGGGGCAGAGCCCCAGCATTTT.

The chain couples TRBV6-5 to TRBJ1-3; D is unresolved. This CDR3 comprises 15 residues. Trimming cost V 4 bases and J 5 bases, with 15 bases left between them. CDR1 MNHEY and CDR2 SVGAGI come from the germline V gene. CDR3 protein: CASSSSRTTRNTIYF. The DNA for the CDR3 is TGTGCCAGCAGTTCCAGTCGGACTACTAGAAACACCATATATTTT.

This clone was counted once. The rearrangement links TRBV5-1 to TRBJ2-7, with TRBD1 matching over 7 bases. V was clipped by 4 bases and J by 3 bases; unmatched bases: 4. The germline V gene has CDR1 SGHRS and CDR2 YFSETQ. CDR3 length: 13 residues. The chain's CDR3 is CASSPGQIYEQYF. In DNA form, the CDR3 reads TGCGCCAGCAGCCCGGGACAGATCTACGAGCAGTACTTC.

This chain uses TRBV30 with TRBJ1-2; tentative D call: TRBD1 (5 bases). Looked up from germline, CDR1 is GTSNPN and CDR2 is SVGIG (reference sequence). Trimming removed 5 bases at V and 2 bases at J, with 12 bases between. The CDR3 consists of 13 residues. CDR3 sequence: CAWGALENYGYTF. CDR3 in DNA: TGTGCCTGGGGGGCGCTGGAAAACTATGGCTACACCTTC.

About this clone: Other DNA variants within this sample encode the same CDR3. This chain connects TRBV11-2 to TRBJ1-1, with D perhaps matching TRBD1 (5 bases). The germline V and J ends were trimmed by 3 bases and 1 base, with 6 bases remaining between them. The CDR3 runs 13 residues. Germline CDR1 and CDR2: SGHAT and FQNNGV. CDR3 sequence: CASSFDRNTEAFF. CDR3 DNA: TGTGCCAGCAGCTTTGACAGGAACACTGAAGCTTTCTTT. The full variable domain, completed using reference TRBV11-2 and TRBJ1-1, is EAGVAQSPRYKIIEKRQSVAFWCNPISGHATLYWYQQILGQGPKLLIQFQNNGVVDDSQLPKDRFSAERLKGVDSTLKIQPAKLEDSAVYLCASSFDRNTEAFFGQGTRLTVV.

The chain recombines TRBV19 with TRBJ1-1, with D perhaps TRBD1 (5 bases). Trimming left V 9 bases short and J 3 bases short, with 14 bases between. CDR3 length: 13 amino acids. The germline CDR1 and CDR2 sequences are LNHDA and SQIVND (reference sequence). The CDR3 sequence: CASAFDRYTEAFF. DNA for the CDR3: TGTGCCAGCGCCTTTGACAGATACACTGAAGCTTTCTTT.

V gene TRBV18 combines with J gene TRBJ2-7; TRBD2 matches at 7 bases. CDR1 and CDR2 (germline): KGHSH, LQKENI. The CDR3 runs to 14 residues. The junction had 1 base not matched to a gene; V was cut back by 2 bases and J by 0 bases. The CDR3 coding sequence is TGTGCCAGCTCACCAGGCGGGGGCTCCTACGAGCAGTACTTC. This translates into CASSPGGGSYEQYF.

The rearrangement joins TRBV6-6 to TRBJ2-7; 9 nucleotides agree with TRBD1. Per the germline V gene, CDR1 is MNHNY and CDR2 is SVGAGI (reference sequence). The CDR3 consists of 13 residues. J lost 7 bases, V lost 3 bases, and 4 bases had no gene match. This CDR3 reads CASSYDRGREQYF. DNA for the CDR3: TGTGCCAGCAGTTATGACAGGGGGAGAGAGCAGTACTTC.

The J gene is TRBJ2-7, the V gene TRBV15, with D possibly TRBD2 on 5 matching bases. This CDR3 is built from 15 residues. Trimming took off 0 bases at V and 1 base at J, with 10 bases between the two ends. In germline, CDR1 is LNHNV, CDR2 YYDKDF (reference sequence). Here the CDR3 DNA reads TGTGCCACCAGCAGAGATTACCAGCGGTCCTACGAGCAGTACTTC. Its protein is CATSRDYQRSYEQYF.

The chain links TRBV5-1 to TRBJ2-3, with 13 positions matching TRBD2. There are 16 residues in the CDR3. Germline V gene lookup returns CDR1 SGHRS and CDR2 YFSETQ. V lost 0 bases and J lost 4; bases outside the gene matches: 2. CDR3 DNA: TGCGCCAGCAGCTTGGCCGGGACTAGCGGGGCAGATACGCAGTATTTT. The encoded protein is CASSLAGTSGADTQYF.

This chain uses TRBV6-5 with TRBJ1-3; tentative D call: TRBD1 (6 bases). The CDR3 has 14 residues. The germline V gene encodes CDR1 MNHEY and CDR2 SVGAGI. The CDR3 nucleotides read TGTGCATCTGGACAGAGTATATATGGAAACACCATATATTTT. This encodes CASGQSIYGNTIYF.